This note documents a single TCR beta chain sequence. Its antigen is still unknown. Within one base of it there is no much larger clone, and no base qualities were kept. The data are from a study of blood T cells in healthy people across ages (dated by TCRdb to about 2015). Background on the whole study: Template switching captured roughly one uniquely barcoded TCR beta cDNA molecule per two T cells in model experiments. Age-related changes in TCR beta repertoire diversity were measured in the study by deep sequencing normalized with unique cDNA molecular identifiers. Donors were grouped into four age groups: young (average roughly 15 years), middle-aged (around 39), aged (approximately 67) and long-lived (around 80). To avoid experimental bias, donors of different ages were distributed randomly across sequencing lanes. Using the same blood draw, the study looked at two additional independent replicas of 1 million unique cDNA reads for two donors, one aged 18 to 29 and the other aged 80 or older. The paper as a whole reports these results and caveats: Observed TCR beta diversity per million T cells fell roughly linearly with age, and a significant reduction was already apparent by age about 36. Because the CMV infection status of the donors was unknown, age-related changes in expanded clonotypes may potentially have been confounded. Conclusive comparison of naive and antigen-experienced compartments was prevented by the profiling of bulk unsorted PBMCs. There was a strong correlation between observed TCR beta diversity and the percentage of naive T cells measured by flow cytometry. The long-lived group showed more naive CD4+ T cells, fewer expanded clones and increased TCR diversity than the aged group, suggesting age selection. Estimates of total diversity from one million sequenced T cells were regarded as lower bounds and underestimates.

Library preparation was by 5' RACE. The reads were generated on an Illumina HiSeq 2500. A second PCR of about 6 to 11 cycles was performed with a sample-barcoded 5' primer and a J-beta primer mix. A template-switch 5' adaptor carrying 12 random nucleotides introduced a unique molecular identifier onto each TCR beta cDNA molecule. Each sample yielded at least 3 million CDR3-containing paired-end reads. The Mint cDNA synthesis kit, primed by a TRBC-specific oligonucleotide, was used to synthesize first-strand cDNA from all RNA. Following uracil-DNA glycosylase treatment, a first 18-cycle PCR with universal primers M1SS and BC2_uni_R was performed on all cDNA. The study's processing was this. For normalization, 1 million high-quality reads, each with a distinct molecular identifier, were randomly selected from each sample. Instead of being binned into consensus sequences, reads that shared molecular identifiers were thrown out. MiTCR, run with a Q25 quality threshold and the strictest error-elimination algorithm, handled CDR3 identification, clonotype clustering and error correction. A nonparametric unseen species model with Euler transformation was used to estimate lower-bound total TCR beta diversity. TCRdb cleaned the public reads at Q25 with fastp, built clones with MiXCR and kept in-frame beta chains. All rows with the same CDR3 protein become a single entry with the most common DNA and genes. These V and J calls rely on TCRdb rather than the paper's analysis. This sample has about 1.6 million distinct CDR3 sequences in its table, and roughly 32% of those were observed once. The top ten clonotypes cover 11% of the sample.

The germline V end is reduced by 5 bases and the J end by 6 bases; junction bases left unmatched: 4. CDR1 and CDR2, looked up from the germline V gene (reference sequence), are SEHNR and FQNEAQ. The CDR3 sequence holds 13 residues, the cysteine and phenylalanine included. Only CDR3 DNA remains: 39 bases, in frame from the first base. Systemically healthy Caucasian individuals from Russia, 39 in total and aged about 6 to 100 years, were included as donors. Roughly 10 milliliters of peripheral blood were collected from each donor into EDTA-treated Vacutainer tubes. Ficoll-Paque density-gradient centrifugation was used to isolate PBMCs, with at least 6.5 million obtained per sample. Trizol reagent was used to extract total RNA from PBMCs, with at least 6 micrograms per sample. For every donor, an aliquot of PBMCs went through flow cytometry to measure the percentages of naive CD45RAhigh/CD27high T cells.

The TCR sequence derives from a woman in her twenties or thirties in good health. The V and J segments used are TRBV7-9 and TRBJ2-1; a stretch of 7 junction bases matches TRBD1. Sequenced input: blood. The bases read TGTGCCAGCAGCATCTCAGGGGGCAATGAGCAGTTCTTC. This gives the protein CASSISGGNEQFF.